The 20 T cell receptor beta chains below were found in one sample sequenced in a study of T cells after yellow fever vaccination. TCRdb analysed the 5' RACE reads with MiXCR anew, one entry per CDR3 protein. The sample lists 360,000 or so distinct CDR3 sequences; around a tenth were seen once. This material consisted of PBMCs, taken on the day of the first yellow fever vaccination. Receptor source: a man aged 18 to 35 who received the YFV17D yellow fever vaccine.

This clonotype was seen ten or more times. The chain has TRBV5-5 and TRBJ2-1, with D unresolved. The CDR3 totals 15 residues. V lost 0 bases and J 2 bases, leaving 9 bases between the germline ends. Germline CDR1 SGHKS, CDR2 YYEKEE (reference sequence). The CDR3 nucleotides are TGTGCCAGCAGCTTGGCCCCGGGTGCCTACAATGAGCAGTTCTTC. Protein product: CASSLAPGAYNEQFF.

This clonotype has a handful of counts. V is TRBV13 and J is TRBJ1-2; a possible D gene is TRBD1 (5 bases). The CDR3 runs 16 residues. CDR1 and CDR2 (germline): PRHDT, FYEKMQ (reference sequence). Trimming cost V 2 bases and J 4 bases, with 17 bases left between them. DNA of the CDR3: TGTGCCAGCAGCTTATCTCGACAGATGCTACTCTATGGCTACACCTTC. It is translated as CASSLSRQMLLYGYTF.

This clonotype was seen ten or more times. The V and J genes are TRBV6-1 and TRBJ1-6, with D perhaps matching TRBD1 (5 bases). Trimming took 8 bases from V and 0 from J, leaving 14 bases between them. The CDR3 length is 16 residues. Germline CDR1 and CDR2: MNHNS and SASEGT. The CDR3 spells CASARAGSSYNSPLHF. CDR3 DNA: TGTGCCAGCGCCCGGGCAGGGAGCTCCTATAATTCACCCCTCCACTTT.

The chain combines TRBV7-9 with TRBJ2-3; tentative D call: TRBD2 (5 bases). Germline V CDR1 and CDR2: SEHNR, FQNEAQ (reference sequence). This CDR3 is built from 13 residues. The V end lost 5 bases, the J end lost 8 bases, and 14 bases lay between the germline ends. In DNA form, the CDR3 reads TGTGCCAGCAGCCCTCAAACCCGGGGTACGCAGTATTTT. Translation: CASSPQTRGTQYF.

The chain combines TRBV10-2 with TRBJ2-5; 7 bases match TRBD2. Germline values: CDR1 WSHSY, CDR2 SAAADI. The CDR3 has 15 amino acids. V shed 5 bases and J 5 bases; nucleotides not matched to a gene: 11. CDR3 nucleotides: TGCGCCAGCAGTAGCCGGGGGGTCGAACTGGAGACCCAGTACTTC. The encoded protein is CASSSRGVELETQYF.

In this sample, this clonotype turned up a few times. The chain uses TRBV12-3 or TRBV12-4 and TRBJ1-2; maybe TRBD1 (5 bases). V was shortened by 3 bases and J by 2 bases, with 7 bases between the two germline ends. The CDR3 sequence is 13 residues long. The CDR3 DNA reads as TGTGCCAGCAGTTTCGGACAAAACTATGGCTACACCTTC. It yields the protein CASSFGQNYGYTF.

There are a few counts of this clonotype. The V and J genes are TRBV5-4 and TRBJ2-7, with D tentatively TRBD1 (5 bases). Germline-derived CDR1 and CDR2 are SGHNT and YYREEE (reference sequence). Trimming left V 1 base short and J 1 base short, with 12 bases between. This CDR3 has 15 residues. In DNA, the CDR3 is TGTGCCAGCAGCTTGCTGGGGCGTGGGTCCTACGAGCAGTACTTC. Protein: CASSLLGRGSYEQYF.

This clonotype was seen at least ten times. The gene calls are TRBV4-1 and TRBJ2-5; 8 bases are a match to TRBD2. The J segment lost 0 bases and the V segment lost 3 bases, leaving 6 bases of the junction unmatched. Germline values: CDR1 MGHRA, CDR2 YSYEKL. The CDR3 is made up of 16 amino acids. CDR3 nucleotides: TGCGCCAGCAGCCAGGGTCTAGCGGGCCACCAAGAGACCCAGTACTTC. It specifies CASSQGLAGHQETQYF.

The chain is built from TRBV6-2 or TRBV6-3 and TRBJ2-1, with TRBD1 matching over 12 bases. Germline lookup yields CDR1 MNHEY and CDR2 SVGEGT. This CDR3 is 13 amino acids long. The V gene end was trimmed by 6 bases and the J gene end by 9 bases; junction bases not matched to a gene: 3. The CDR3 nucleotides are TGTGCCAGCAGGGGGACAGGGGGCTTTGAGCAGTTCTTC. Translated, it gives CASRGTGGFEQFF.

This clonotype came up a few times. The chain couples TRBV25-1 to TRBJ2-5; the D is unclear. V was clipped by 6 bases and J by 9 bases, with 26 bases between them. In germline, CDR1 is MGHDK, CDR2 SYGVNS. The CDR3 runs to 16 residues. The CDR3: CASRASTGRFSGAQYF. CDR3 in DNA: TGTGCCAGCAGGGCCTCGACGGGTCGTTTTTCTGGGGCCCAGTACTTC.

This clonotype was seen only a few times. The J gene is TRBJ1-1, the V gene TRBV7-9; 8 bases match TRBD1. Germline CDR1 is SEHNR and CDR2 is FQNEAQ (reference sequence). The CDR3 contains 18 residues. V was clipped by 6 bases and J by 0 bases; unmatched bases: 15. The CDR3 DNA follows: TGTGCCAGCAGATTATCCACAGGGGGAACTTTAATGAACACTGAAGCTTTCTTT. Translation gives CASRLSTGGTLMNTEAFF.

CDR3 residues: CASSFQSGDTEAFF. CDR3 in DNA: TGTGCCAGCAGTTTCCAGTCGGGGGACACTGAAGCTTTCTTT. The rearrangement joins TRBV6-5 to TRBJ1-1, with D perhaps TRBD1 (5 bases). The CDR3 runs to 14 residues. V lost 4 bases and J lost 3, with 12 bases in between. Germline assignment: CDR1 MNHEY and CDR2 SVGAGI.

This clonotype was detected a few times. The chain links TRBV19 to TRBJ1-2, with 7 bases that match TRBD1. V shed 7 bases and J 3 bases; nucleotides not matched to a gene: 11. Germline loops: CDR1 LNHDA, CDR2 SQIVND (reference sequence). There are 15 residues in the CDR3. CDR3 amino acids: CASIPSRQGYYGYTF. The CDR3 bases are TGTGCCAGTATCCCCTCGCGACAGGGCTACTATGGCTACACCTTC. Using reference TRBV19 and TRBJ1-2 for the parts outside the CDR3, the full variable domain is DGGITQSPKYLFRKEGQNVTLSCEQNLNHDAMYWYRQDPGQGLRLIYYSQIVNDFQKGDIAEGYSVSREKKESFPLTVTSAQKNPTAFYLCASIPSRQGYYGYTFGSGTRLTVV.

This clonotype was seen repeatedly, ten times or more. The J gene is TRBJ1-2, the V gene TRBV12-3 or TRBV12-4, with TRBD1 as a possible D gene (5 bases). The CDR3 length is 13 residues. The V gene lost 7 bases and the J gene lost 8 bases, with 17 bases spanning the gap. The CDR3 DNA sequence: TGTGCCAGCATCTTCGCCGGGGGTCAAGGCTACACCTTC. As protein: CASIFAGGQGYTF.

The V and J genes are TRBV7-3 and TRBJ2-3, with TRBD2 matching over 8 bases. CDR3 length: 14 residues. Germline V gene data show CDR1 as SGHTA and CDR2 as FQGTGA. Trimming removed 9 bases from V and 2 bases from J; junction bases left unmatched: 7. This chain's CDR3 is CASAAGAHTDTQYF. CDR3 DNA sequence: TGTGCCAGTGCAGCGGGGGCGCACACAGATACGCAGTATTTT.

The chain employs TRBV4-3 and TRBJ2-7; D is perhaps TRBD1 (5 bases). The germline V and J ends were trimmed by 0 bases and 6 bases, with 9 bases remaining between them. The CDR3 is made up of 13 amino acids. Per germline, CDR1 LGHNA and CDR2 YSLEER. The CDR3, as DNA: TGCGCCAGCAGCCAAGACTGGGGCCGCGAGCAGTACGTC. It specifies CASSQDWGREQYV.

This clonotype was observed a handful of times. This chain's CDR3 is CASSLVSGARTDTQYF. Written as DNA, the CDR3 is TGCGCCAGCAGCTTGGTCAGCGGGGCCCGCACAGATACGCAGTATTTT. The chain uses TRBV5-1 and TRBJ2-3; 7 bases are shared with TRBD2. The CDR3 sequence is 16 residues long. V was pared by 0 bases and J by 1 base, with 5 bases of the junction left unmatched. Per the germline V gene, CDR1 is SGHRS and CDR2 is YFSETQ.

The V gene is TRBV7-2, the J gene TRBJ2-7; D is ambiguous. This CDR3 region has 14 residues. The germline V gene encodes CDR1 SGHTA and CDR2 FQGNSA. V lost 4 bases, J lost 1 base, and 11 bases lay in between. For the CDR3, the DNA is TGTGCCAGCAGCTCCGCACGGGCTTCCTACGAGCAGTACTTC. This gives the protein CASSSARASYEQYF.

This chain connects TRBV7-9 to TRBJ1-2, with D maybe TRBD1 (5 bases). Looked up from germline, CDR1 is SEHNR and CDR2 is FQNEAQ (reference sequence). V lost 7 bases, J lost 3 bases, and 15 bases lay in between. The CDR3 covers 14 residues. The CDR3 reads CASTPSGGDYGYTF. The CDR3 region has the DNA TGTGCCAGCACGCCCTCGGGGGGGGACTATGGCTACACCTTC.

This clonotype was seen at least ten times. The chain joins TRBV11-1 to TRBJ2-2; TRBD1 might be the D (5 bases). Germline V gene lookup returns CDR1 SGHAT and CDR2 FQDESV (reference sequence). The CDR3 runs to 18 residues. V dropped 8 bases and J dropped 7 bases, with 29 bases sitting between them. The CDR3 is CASANLELIGVRHGELFF. The DNA for the CDR3 is TGTGCCAGCGCAAACCTCGAATTGATAGGGGTTCGACACGGGGAGCTGTTTTTT.